A selection of T cell receptor beta chains follows, all from one sample in a study of cytotoxic CD8 clonotypes in ibrutinib-treated CLL. Some clones are missing from TCRdb's copy, which holds only in-frame ones; the method was immunoSEQ multiplex PCR. The sample has some 150,000 clones; 76% are singletons. The specimen comprised PBMCs, sampled after 24 months of ibrutinib treatment. These TCRs come from a human donor with chronic lymphocytic leukemia. The CDR3 runs from the conserved cysteine through the conserved F or W. D genes are given only for firm matches. Part of the rows lack a size; the others show once, few, many or a class for expanded clones.

d_gene: -
abundance: few
j_gene: TRBJ2-6
v_gene: TRBV5-1
CDR3aa: CASSSPGWGSGANVLTF
CDR3nt: TGCGCCAGCAGCTCGCCAGGGTGGGGTTCTGGGGCCAACGTCCTGACTTTC

d_gene: TRBD1
abundance: -
j_gene: TRBJ1-5
v_gene: TRBV15
CDR3aa: CATSGDRGSNQPQHF
CDR3nt: TGTGCCACCAGCGGCGACAGGGGGAGCAATCAGCCCCAGCATTTT

d_gene: TRBD1
abundance: -
j_gene: TRBJ1-1
v_gene: TRBV11-2
CDR3aa: CASSRVVQGATEAFF
CDR3nt: TGTGCCAGCAGCCGGGTGGTGCAGGGGGCCACTGAAGCTTTCTTT

d_gene: TRBD2
abundance: -
j_gene: TRBJ2-7
v_gene: TRBV28
CDR3aa: CASSLGLAGGYEQYF
CDR3nt: TGTGCCAGCAGTTTAGGACTAGCGGGGGGGTACGAGCAGTACTTC

d_gene: -
abundance: -
j_gene: TRBJ1-2
v_gene: TRBV6-5
CDR3aa: CASSYSGGAGYGYTF
CDR3nt: TGTGCCAGCAGTTACTCAGGAGGGGCGGGGTATGGCTACACCTTC

d_gene: -
abundance: few
j_gene: TRBJ2-5
v_gene: TRBV7-2
CDR3aa: CASSLGPWGTQYF
CDR3nt: TGTGCCAGCAGCTTAGGGCCCTGGGGGACCCAGTACTTC

d_gene: -
abundance: -
j_gene: TRBJ1-2
v_gene: TRBV30
CDR3aa: CATHPGEPVGYTF
CDR3nt: TGTGCCACCCACCCCGGGGAGCCGGTGGGCTACACCTTC

d_gene: TRBD2
abundance: -
j_gene: TRBJ2-1
v_gene: TRBV29-1
CDR3aa: CSVRPGLAVAYNEQFF
CDR3nt: TGCAGCGTGAGACCGGGACTAGCGGTGGCCTACAATGAGCAGTTCTTC

d_gene: -
abundance: -
j_gene: TRBJ1-4
v_gene: TRBV27
CDR3aa: CASSLFFRGGGNEKLFF
CDR3nt: TGTGCCAGCAGTTTGTTCTTCCGGGGTGGGGGAAATGAAAAACTGTTTTTT

d_gene: TRBD1
abundance: -
j_gene: TRBJ2-5
v_gene: TRBV5-8
CDR3aa: CASSSGRQGETQYF
CDR3nt: TGTGCCAGCAGCTCAGGCCGACAGGGAGAGACCCAGTACTTC

d_gene: -
abundance: -
j_gene: TRBJ2-2
v_gene: TRBV5-1
CDR3aa: CASSFRDHNTGELFF
CDR3nt: TGCGCCAGCAGCTTCCGGGACCACAACACCGGGGAGCTGTTTTTT

d_gene: -
abundance: -
j_gene: TRBJ2-6
v_gene: TRBV2
CDR3aa: CASSEVSGANVLTF
CDR3nt: TGTGCCAGCAGTGAGGTCTCTGGGGCCAACGTCCTGACTTTC

d_gene: -
abundance: medium-sized
j_gene: TRBJ2-7
v_gene: TRBV7-6
CDR3aa: CASSLPLAGAPYEQYF
CDR3nt: TGTGCCAGCAGCTTACCTCTTGCGGGGGCGCCTTACGAGCAGTACTTC

d_gene: -
abundance: -
j_gene: TRBJ2-5
v_gene: TRBV18
CDR3aa: CASSPQGTPETQYF
CDR3nt: TGTGCCAGCTCACCACAGGGGACTCCGGAGACCCAGTACTTC

d_gene: TRBD2
abundance: -
j_gene: TRBJ2-3
v_gene: TRBV7-2
CDR3aa: CASSLGPAGVGTQYF
CDR3nt: TGTGCCAGCAGCTTAGGACCCGCGGGGGTGGGTACGCAGTATTTT

d_gene: -
abundance: once
j_gene: TRBJ2-7
v_gene: TRBV5-4
CDR3aa: CASSLAASSYEQYF
CDR3nt: TGTGCCAGCAGCTTGGCGGCCAGCTCCTACGAGCAGTACTTC

d_gene: -
abundance: -
j_gene: TRBJ1-1
v_gene: TRBV5-1
CDR3aa: CASSLDSGGTEAFF
CDR3nt: TGCGCCAGCAGCTTGGATTCGGGAGGCACTGAAGCTTTCTTT

d_gene: -
abundance: -
j_gene: TRBJ2-5
v_gene: TRBV19
CDR3aa: CASSRKGAGGGGETQYF
CDR3nt: TGTGCCAGTAGCCGAAAGGGGGCCGGGGGAGGCGGGGAGACCCAGTACTTC

d_gene: -
abundance: -
j_gene: TRBJ1-1
v_gene: TRBV7-6
CDR3aa: CASSRSGGRAFF
CDR3nt: TGTGCCAGCAGCCGCAGCGGGGGTCGAGCTTTCTTT

d_gene: -
abundance: once
j_gene: TRBJ1-2
v_gene: TRBV30
CDR3aa: CAWSPPYGTRVVAGGYTF
CDR3nt: TGTGCCTGGAGTCCCCCTTATGGAACCCGTGTAGTAGCGGGAGGCTACACCTTC

d_gene: TRBD1
abundance: -
j_gene: TRBJ2-7
v_gene: TRBV2
CDR3aa: CASSVGPQGLLQYF
CDR3nt: TGTGCCAGCAGTGTCGGGCCACAGGGGTTGTTGCAGTACTTC

d_gene: TRBD1
abundance: -
j_gene: TRBJ2-5
v_gene: TRBV5-6
CDR3aa: CASSSTGPKYF
CDR3nt: TGTGCCAGCAGCTCGACAGGGCCAAAGTACTTC

d_gene: -
abundance: -
j_gene: TRBJ2-2
v_gene: TRBV6-5
CDR3aa: CASSARVGHTGELFF
CDR3nt: TGTGCCAGCAGCGCCAGGGTAGGGCACACCGGGGAGCTGTTTTTT

d_gene: -
abundance: -
j_gene: TRBJ2-5
v_gene: TRBV7-8
CDR3aa: CASTPYGRGETQYF
CDR3nt: TGTGCCAGCACCCCTTATGGCCGGGGGGAGACCCAGTACTTC

d_gene: -
abundance: -
j_gene: TRBJ2-3
v_gene: TRBV12-5
CDR3aa: CASGRDTDTQYF
CDR3nt: TGTGCTAGTGGGCGCGACACAGATACGCAGTATTTT

d_gene: -
abundance: -
j_gene: TRBJ2-1
v_gene: TRBV9
CDR3aa: CASSPTWSSYNEQFF
CDR3nt: TGTGCCAGCAGCCCCACCTGGAGCTCCTACAATGAGCAGTTCTTC

d_gene: -
abundance: -
j_gene: TRBJ2-6
v_gene: TRBV5-1
CDR3aa: CASSPMTGSSGANVLTF
CDR3nt: TGCGCCAGCAGCCCGATGACAGGAAGCTCTGGGGCCAACGTCCTGACTTTC

d_gene: -
abundance: -
j_gene: TRBJ1-1
v_gene: TRBV27
CDR3aa: CASSLRGGTEAFF
CDR3nt: TGTGCCAGCAGTTTAAGGGGTGGCACTGAAGCTTTCTTT

d_gene: -
abundance: -
j_gene: TRBJ1-1
v_gene: TRBV28
CDR3aa: CATINPTEAFF
CDR3nt: TGTGCCACCATCAACCCCACTGAAGCTTTCTTT

d_gene: -
abundance: few
j_gene: TRBJ2-6
v_gene: TRBV14
CDR3aa: CASSQVGAGANVLTF
CDR3nt: TGTGCCAGCAGCCAAGTGGGGGCTGGGGCCAACGTCCTGACTTTC

d_gene: -
abundance: -
j_gene: TRBJ2-2
v_gene: TRBV7-3
CDR3aa: CASSPLSSGVTGELFF
CDR3nt: TGTGCCAGCAGCCCCCTAAGTTCTGGTGTCACCGGGGAGCTGTTTTTT

d_gene: -
abundance: few
j_gene: TRBJ1-1
v_gene: TRBV11-2
CDR3aa: CASSLRQVGEAFF
CDR3nt: TGTGCCAGCAGCCTTCGACAGGTGGGTGAAGCTTTCTTT

d_gene: -
abundance: -
j_gene: TRBJ2-7
v_gene: TRBV7-3
CDR3aa: CASSFMGDEQYF
CDR3nt: TGTGCCAGCAGCTTTATGGGGGACGAGCAGTACTTC

d_gene: TRBD1
abundance: few
j_gene: TRBJ1-6
v_gene: TRBV7-9
CDR3aa: CASSPSGTGNSPLHF
CDR3nt: TGTGCCAGCAGCCCTTCCGGGACAGGGAATTCACCCCTCCACTTT

d_gene: -
abundance: -
j_gene: TRBJ2-2
v_gene: TRBV27
CDR3aa: CASSLRATPTTGELFF
CDR3nt: TGTGCCAGCAGTTTACGGGCTACCCCAACCACCGGGGAGCTGTTTTTT

d_gene: -
abundance: -
j_gene: TRBJ2-1
v_gene: TRBV28
CDR3aa: CASSLAGRSYNEQFF
CDR3nt: TGTGCCAGCAGTTTAGCGGGCCGCTCCTACAATGAGCAGTTCTTC

d_gene: -
abundance: -
j_gene: TRBJ2-3
v_gene: TRBV7-3
CDR3aa: CASTGVGRELDTQYF
CDR3nt: TGTGCCAGCACCGGCGTGGGGCGTGAGTTGGATACGCAGTATTTT

d_gene: TRBD1
abundance: -
j_gene: TRBJ1-2
v_gene: TRBV10-3
CDR3aa: CAISRGQGSNYGYTF
CDR3nt: TGTGCCATCAGCCGAGGACAGGGATCCAACTATGGCTACACCTTC

d_gene: -
abundance: -
j_gene: TRBJ2-1
v_gene: TRBV11-2
CDR3aa: CASSPVGRGDEQFF
CDR3nt: TGTGCCAGCAGCCCCGTGGGCAGAGGGGATGAGCAGTTCTTC

d_gene: TRBD1
abundance: -
j_gene: TRBJ1-2
v_gene: TRBV30
CDR3aa: CAWSEGQGTNYGYTF
CDR3nt: TGTGCCTGGAGTGAAGGACAGGGGACGAACTATGGCTACACCTTC

d_gene: -
abundance: -
j_gene: TRBJ1-3
v_gene: TRBV7-9
CDR3aa: CASSSAGGGNTIYF
CDR3nt: TGTGCCAGCAGCTCCGCTGGGGGTGGAAACACCATATATTTT

d_gene: -
abundance: -
j_gene: TRBJ1-5
v_gene: TRBV19
CDR3aa: CASSISQGPQHF
CDR3nt: TGTGCCAGTAGTATATCGCAGGGGCCCCAGCATTTT

d_gene: -
abundance: few
j_gene: TRBJ1-1
v_gene: TRBV7-9
CDR3aa: CASSLGVVDTEAFF
CDR3nt: TGTGCCAGCAGCTTAGGGGTAGTTGACACTGAAGCTTTCTTT